The 32 T cell receptor beta chains in this list originate from one sample, sequenced in a study of Graves' ophthalmopathy and Graves' hyperthyroidism. Amplified TCR beta CDR3 regions were obtained using RNA transcripts as template. HTBI-primed first-round RT-PCR preceded second-round multiplex PCR. TCRdb redid the calling of the multiplex PCR reads with MiXCR, one entry per CDR3 protein. The data hold a few hundred thousand distinct CDR3 sequences, with roughly 39% observed a single time. The specimen was peripheral blood or thyroid tissue (not recorded which). The receptors were gathered from an adult man with Graves' hyperthyroidism.

Here the CDR3 reads CASRSKTGYNSPLHF. The DNA for the CDR3 is TGTGCCAGCAGAAGTAAGACAGGGTATAATTCACCCCTCCACTTT. The chain recombines TRBV25-1 with TRBJ1-6, with 7 nucleotides matching TRBD1. The CDR3 extends over 15 amino acids. The V gene's germline CDR1 is MGHDK and CDR2 SYGVNS. Trimming cost V 6 bases and J 4 bases; bases outside gene matches: 6.

This clonotype showed up just a few times. The V gene is TRBV9, the J gene TRBJ2-2; D is uncertain. Germline CDR1 is SGDLS and CDR2 is YYNGEE. With 6 bases removed from V and 0 bases from J, the gap between germline ends came to 9 bases. This CDR3 is built from 14 residues. The CDR3 nucleotides read TGTGCCAGCACCCAAACACCGAACACCGGGGAGCTGTTTTTT. This encodes CASTQTPNTGELFF.

V gene TRBV2 combines with J gene TRBJ1-5; no reliable D call. The CDR3 covers 15 residues. The V end lost 3 bases, the J end lost 7 bases, and 16 bases lay between the germline ends. The germline V gene encodes CDR1 SNHLY and CDR2 FYNNEI. The DNA of the CDR3 is TGTGCCAGCAGTGAGAGTGCGGGCAATAAACAGCCCCAGCATTTT. This gives the protein CASSESAGNKQPQHF.

CDR3: CASSQEAQGASNQPQHF. The CDR3 nucleotides read TGCGCCAGCAGCCAAGAGGCACAGGGGGCGAGCAATCAGCCCCAGCATTTT. The chain joins TRBV4-1 to TRBJ1-5; 9 bases agree with TRBD1. Germline V gene lookup returns CDR1 MGHRA and CDR2 YSYEKL. The ends lost 0 bases at V and 1 base at J; junction bases unmatched: 4. The CDR3 runs 17 residues.

The chain has TRBV10-3 and TRBJ2-7, with D unclear. This CDR3 spans 14 amino acids. Per germline, CDR1 ENHRY and CDR2 SYGVKD. Trimming stripped 7 bases from V and 3 bases from J, with 16 bases between. CDR3 nucleotides: TGTGCCATCAAGTTGGGGTCTTATGGCTACGAGCAGTACTTC. This gives the protein CAIKLGSYGYEQYF.

The chain has TRBV6-6 and TRBJ1-3; 7 bases fit TRBD1. From germline, CDR1 is MNHNY and CDR2 SVGAGI (reference sequence). This CDR3 has 15 amino acids. Trimming took 2 bases from V and 2 from J; bases not matched to a gene: 3. The DNA for the CDR3 is TGTGCCAGCAGTTACGAGGGACAGCCTGGAAACACCATATATTTT. Protein product: CASSYEGQPGNTIYF.

This clonotype came up many times. The genes are TRBV5-1 and TRBJ2-5; no clear D gene. This CDR3 contains 12 residues. The V end was cut by 7 bases, the J end by 1 base, with 8 bases between. The germline V gene encodes CDR1 SGHRS and CDR2 YFSETQ. For the CDR3, the DNA is TGCGCCAGCGGAGTACTCCAAGAGACCCAGTACTTC. Protein sequence: CASGVLQETQYF. Looking up the rest from reference TRBV5-1 and TRBJ2-5 gives the full variable domain: KAGVTQTPRYLIKTRGQQVTLSCSPISGHRSVSWYQQTPGQGLQFLFEYFSETQRNKGNFPGRFSGRQFSNSRSEMNVSTLELGDSALYLCASGVLQETQYFGPGTRLLVL.

This clonotype was seen more than once but under ten times. The V call is TRBV7-9, the J call TRBJ1-1, with 10 positions matching TRBD1. With 5 bases clipped from V and 5 bases from J, the junction kept 11 bases outside the gene matches. The CDR3 covers 16 residues. Germline V gives CDR1 SEHNR, CDR2 FQNEAQ (reference sequence). For the CDR3, the DNA is TGTGCCAGCAGCCAAGAGGGAGACAGGGGGCAAACTGAAGCTTTCTTT. Protein product: CASSQEGDRGQTEAFF.

A few counts support this clonotype. The V call is TRBV20-1, the J call TRBJ2-5, with 12 bases matching TRBD2. With V trimmed by 0 bases and J by 5 bases, 13 bases remained unmatched. Germline CDR1 DFQATT, CDR2 SNEGSKA (reference sequence). The length of the CDR3 is 18 residues. Here the CDR3 reads CSARDLTSGSPKGETQYF. The CDR3 bases are TGCAGTGCTAGAGATCTGACTAGCGGGAGTCCCAAGGGGGAGACCCAGTACTTC.

This clonotype was detected many times. The gene calls are TRBV5-1 and TRBJ2-7; either TRBD1 or TRBD2 may fit D (5 bases each). The CDR3 sequence is 15 residues long. Germline lookup yields CDR1 SGHRS and CDR2 YFSETQ. The V and J ends lost 3 bases and 0 bases respectively, with 13 bases between them. CDR3 protein: CASSWGNRSSYEQYF. CDR3 DNA: TGCGCCAGCAGCTGGGGGAACCGAAGCTCCTACGAGCAGTACTTC.

At least ten counts were recorded for this clonotype. This chain links TRBV7-2 with TRBJ1-1; weak D call: TRBD1 (6 bases). V was shortened by 1 base and J by 6 bases, with 24 bases between the two germline ends. Germline V gene data show CDR1 as SGHTA and CDR2 as FQGNSA. The CDR3 spans 18 residues. DNA of the CDR3: TGTGCCAGCAGCTTAGGGATGGGGTCAGGGGTTTTTTACGCTGAAGCTTTCTTT. It codes for CASSLGMGSGVFYAEAFF.

The genes are TRBV20-1 and TRBJ2-5; the match to TRBD2 covers 9 bases. Germline CDR1 DFQATT, CDR2 SNEGSKA (reference sequence). CDR3 length: 15 residues. V was clipped by 5 bases and J by 11 bases; unmatched bases: 18. CDR3 sequence reads: CSAEGVSGRLWEQYF. The DNA for the CDR3 is TGCAGTGCTGAGGGGGTTAGCGGGAGATTGTGGGAGCAGTACTTC.

This clonotype has more than one count but fewer than ten. V is TRBV12-3 or TRBV12-4 and J is TRBJ1-3, with D possibly matching TRBD1 (5 bases). This CDR3 is built from 16 residues. V was cut by 6 bases and J by 1 base, with 16 bases left in between. The CDR3 here is CASSSGTEGSGNTIYF. The DNA for the CDR3 is TGTGCCAGCAGCTCCGGGACCGAGGGGTCTGGAAACACCATATATTTT.

This clonotype was observed a handful of times. V usage is TRBV7-6 and J usage is TRBJ2-6, with 7 positions matching TRBD1. The V and J ends lost 1 base and 0 bases, in that order; junction bases with no gene match: 6. In germline, CDR1 is SGHVS, CDR2 FNYEAQ. This CDR3 contains 18 residues. The CDR3 DNA sequence: TGTGCCAGCAGCTTAGGTTTGGCAGGGGGCTCTGGGGCCAACGTCCTGACTTTC. Its protein is CASSLGLAGGSGANVLTF.

With respect to this clonotype: One end of the junction fails to match germline, which may point to a read error. The V call is TRBV7-7, the J call TRBJ2-5; TRBD2 aligns across 10 bases. The J call may be in error: the DNA end matches TRBJ2-1 better. CDR1 is SSHAT, CDR2 FNYEAQ, per germline (reference sequence). The CDR3 spans 18 residues. The CDR3: CASSLHPVIAGGLNEQFF. CDR3 nucleotide sequence: TGTGCTAGCAGCTTGCACCCCGTTATAGCGGGGGGTCTCAATGAGCAGTTCTTC.

As regards this clonotype: The junction does not match germline at one end; this may be a read error. This chain uses TRBV20-1 with TRBJ2-7; 8 bases match TRBD2. The length of the CDR3 is 11 residues. The germline V gene has CDR1 DFQATT and CDR2 SNEGSKA (reference sequence). The CDR3 DNA follows: TGCAGTCGGGGGGGCTCCTGCGAGCAGTACTTC. This gives the protein CSRGGSCEQYF.

The J gene is TRBJ2-2, the V gene TRBV20-1; TRBD2 aligns across 10 bases. The CDR3 consists of 17 residues. Losses at the gene ends were 0 bases for V and 4 bases for J; bases not matched to a gene: 8. CDR1 DFQATT and CDR2 SNEGSKA come from the germline V gene (reference sequence). The CDR3 sequence is CSARDSGAGGSTGELFF. The CDR3 DNA is TGCAGTGCTAGAGACTCTGGAGCGGGGGGGAGCACCGGGGAGCTGTTTTTT.

This clonotype was recorded a few times. The gene calls are TRBV20-1 and TRBJ2-1; possible D gene TRBD2, 6 bases. Germline loops: CDR1 DFQATT, CDR2 SNEGSKA (reference sequence). The ends were cut back, 2 bases at V and 9 bases at J, with 11 bases in the middle. CDR3 size: 12 residues. This chain's CDR3 is CSARHEGLEQFF. The CDR3 DNA sequence: TGCAGTGCTAGACATGAGGGACTTGAGCAGTTCTTC.

This clonotype has ten or more counts. V gene TRBV3-1 combines with J gene TRBJ1-4; the D is unclear. Trimming removed 4 bases from V and 5 bases from J, with 8 bases in between. Looked up from germline, CDR1 is LGHDT and CDR2 is YNNKEL (reference sequence). The CDR3 has 13 residues. The CDR3 region has the DNA TGTGCCAGCAGCCGCGTCAGGAATGAAAAACTGTTTTTT. Its translation is CASSRVRNEKLFF.

V usage is TRBV18 and J usage is TRBJ2-5; D may be TRBD1 (6 bases). V dropped 3 bases and J dropped 2 bases, with 10 bases sitting between them. Germline-derived CDR1 and CDR2 are KGHSH and LQKENI. The CDR3 sequence is 14 residues long. The CDR3 DNA reads TGTGCCAGCTCACCGGGGGCCTCACAAGAGACCCAGTACTTC. Translated, it gives CASSPGASQETQYF. The whole variable domain, filled in from reference TRBV18 and TRBJ2-5, reads NAGVMQNPRHLVRRRGQEARLRCSPMKGHSHVYWYRQLPEEGLKFMVYLQKENIIDESGMPKERFSAEFPKEGPSILRIQQVVRGDSAAYFCASSPGASQETQYFGPGTRLLVL.

The table lists this clonotype with many counts. This chain connects TRBV2 to TRBJ1-1; TRBD1 is a possible D gene (6 bases). V dropped 7 bases and J dropped 5 bases, with 17 bases sitting between them. Germline CDR1 SNHLY, CDR2 FYNNEI. The CDR3 runs 14 residues. CDR3: CASTPFQGMTEAFF. The CDR3 DNA reads as TGTGCCAGCACCCCATTTCAGGGGATGACTGAAGCTTTCTTT.

The genes are TRBV10-3 and TRBJ2-3; TRBD2 matches 8 bases. Germline-derived CDR1 and CDR2 are ENHRY and SYGVKD. V shed 0 bases and J 14 bases; nucleotides not matched to a gene: 4. The CDR3 is made up of 12 amino acids. The CDR3 DNA reads as TGTGCCATCAGTGAGTCACTCGGGAGGGGGTATTTT. Its translation is CAISESLGRGYF.

This clonotype has a count of ten or more. The chain is built from TRBV7-8 and TRBJ1-4; 7 positions match TRBD1. Looked up from germline, CDR1 is SGHVS and CDR2 is FQNEAQ. This CDR3 comprises 15 residues. The V segment lost 5 bases and the J segment 7 bases; nucleotides outside the gene matches: 10. The CDR3 here is CASSHDREGGEKLFF. The CDR3 DNA follows: TGTGCCAGCAGCCACGACAGGGAAGGGGGTGAAAAACTGTTTTTT.

This clonotype appeared many times. The CDR3 sequence: CASSQNPAGVGYEQYF. Here the CDR3 DNA reads TGCGCCAGCAGCCAGAACCCCGCAGGAGTAGGCTACGAGCAGTACTTC. This chain joins TRBV4-1 and TRBJ2-7; D ambiguous. The length of the CDR3 is 16 residues. Trimming left V 3 bases short and J 3 bases short, with 18 bases between. Germline V gene data show CDR1 as MGHRA and CDR2 as YSYEKL.

The genes are TRBV29-1 and TRBJ1-5; perhaps TRBD1 as D (5 bases). CDR1 is SQVTM and CDR2 is ANQGSEA in the germline V gene. V gave up 5 bases and J gave up 10 bases, with 18 bases separating them. The CDR3 consists of 13 residues. The CDR3 region has the DNA TGCAGCGTTCGGAAGGGGAGCGATTCACCCCAGCATTTT. It is translated as CSVRKGSDSPQHF.

The rearrangement uses TRBV10-3 and TRBJ1-5, with D possibly matching TRBD1 (5 bases). The CDR3 is 15 amino acids. Looked up from germline, CDR1 is ENHRY and CDR2 is SYGVKD. V was pared by 0 bases and J by 6 bases, with 12 bases between. The CDR3 DNA reads as TGTGCCATCAGTGAGTCGATGGGGGTGGGTCAGCCCCAGCATTTT. It codes for CAISESMGVGQPQHF.

The chain combines TRBV29-1 with TRBJ2-7, with a tentative D call TRBD1 (7 bases). There are 12 residues in the CDR3. Per the germline V gene, CDR1 is SQVTM and CDR2 is ANQGSEA. Trimming cost V 5 bases and J 3 bases, with 11 bases left between them. The CDR3 sequence is CSVSRGDYEQYF. CDR3 DNA sequence: TGCAGCGTTTCCAGGGGGGACTACGAGCAGTACTTC.

In regard to this clonotype: One end of the junction is discordant with germline, which a read error may explain. This chain uses TRBV24-1 with TRBJ2-6, with unresolved D. Germline loops: CDR1 KGHDR, CDR2 SFDVKD. The CDR3 contains 16 residues. CDR3 sequence reads: CATSGPTSSGANVLTF. CDR3 DNA: TGTGCTACCAGTGGCCCTACAAGCTCTGGGGCCAACGTCCTGACTTTC.

A note on this clonotype: This CDR3 fails to terminate in the conserved phenylalanine or tryptophan, so it likely reflects a read error. The V call is TRBV5-4, the J call TRBJ1-1; D uncertain. Trimming pared 2 bases from V and 7 bases from J, leaving 12 bases between. Germline CDR1 and CDR2: SGHNT and YYREEE (reference sequence). The CDR3 has 13 residues. The CDR3 DNA reads TGTGCCAGCAGCTTAGTCAGAGACCATGAAGCTTTCCTT. It translates to CASSLVRDHEAFL.

This clonotype was observed many times. The V and J genes are TRBV9 and TRBJ2-7; 9 bases are a match to TRBD1. The CDR3 contains 14 residues. CDR1 and CDR2 from the germline V gene are SGDLS and YYNGEE. The V segment lost 0 bases and the J segment 6 bases; nucleotides outside the gene matches: 4. The CDR3 DNA is TGTGCCAGCAGCGTAGCCACGACAGGGGGCGAGCAGTACTTC. Translation: CASSVATTGGEQYF.

As to this clonotype: The junction and the germline gene differ at one end; a read error may be behind it. The rearrangement uses TRBV6-5 and TRBJ2-5; either TRBD1 or TRBD2 may fit D (5 bases each). The CDR3 covers 8 residues. The germline gives CDR1 MNHEY, CDR2 SVGAGI. CDR3: CASREQDF. DNA for the CDR3: TGTGCCAGCAGGGAACAGGACTTT.

In the case of this clonotype: One end of the junction fails to match germline, which may point to a read error. V and J are TRBV7-9 and TRBJ2-7, with D possibly matching TRBD1 (5 bases). The germline CDR1 and CDR2 sequences are SEHNR and FQNEAQ (reference sequence). This CDR3 spans 14 amino acids. CDR3 loop: CASSLADRAYEQCF. The DNA for the CDR3 is TGTGCCAGCAGCTTAGCTGACAGAGCCTACGAGCAGTGCTTC.